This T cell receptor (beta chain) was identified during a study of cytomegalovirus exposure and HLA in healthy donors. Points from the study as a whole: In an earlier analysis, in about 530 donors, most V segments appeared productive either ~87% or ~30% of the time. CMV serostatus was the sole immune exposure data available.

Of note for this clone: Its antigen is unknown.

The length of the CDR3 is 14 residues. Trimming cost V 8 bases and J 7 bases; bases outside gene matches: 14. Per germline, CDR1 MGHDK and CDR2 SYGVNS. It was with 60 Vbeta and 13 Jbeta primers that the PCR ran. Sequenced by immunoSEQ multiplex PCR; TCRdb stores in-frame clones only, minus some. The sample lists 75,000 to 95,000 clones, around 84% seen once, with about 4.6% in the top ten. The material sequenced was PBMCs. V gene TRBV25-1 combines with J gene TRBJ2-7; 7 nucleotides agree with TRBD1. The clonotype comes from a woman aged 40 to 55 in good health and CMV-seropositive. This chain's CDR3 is CASDETGSNGEQYF. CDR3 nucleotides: TGTGCCAGCGATGAGACAGGGTCGAATGGGGAGCAGTACTTC.